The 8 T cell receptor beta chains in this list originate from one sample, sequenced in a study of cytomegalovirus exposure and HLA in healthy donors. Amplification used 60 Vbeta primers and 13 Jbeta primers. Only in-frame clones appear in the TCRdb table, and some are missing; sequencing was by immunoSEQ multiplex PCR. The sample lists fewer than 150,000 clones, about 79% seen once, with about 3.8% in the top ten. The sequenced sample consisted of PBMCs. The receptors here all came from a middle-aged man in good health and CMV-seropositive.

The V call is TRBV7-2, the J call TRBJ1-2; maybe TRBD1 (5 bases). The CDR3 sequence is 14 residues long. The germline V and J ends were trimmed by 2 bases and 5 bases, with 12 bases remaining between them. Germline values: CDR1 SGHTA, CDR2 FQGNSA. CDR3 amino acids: CASSLWAGGYGYTF. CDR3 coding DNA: TGTGCCAGCAGCTTATGGGCGGGGGGGTATGGCTACACCTTC.

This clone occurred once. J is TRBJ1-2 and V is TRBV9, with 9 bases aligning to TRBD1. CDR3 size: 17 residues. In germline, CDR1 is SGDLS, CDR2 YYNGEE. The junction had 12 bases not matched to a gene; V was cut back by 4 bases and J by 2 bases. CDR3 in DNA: TGTGCCAGCAGCTCTTATTTGGGACAGGGAACAAACTATGGCTACACCTTC. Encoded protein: CASSSYLGQGTNYGYTF.

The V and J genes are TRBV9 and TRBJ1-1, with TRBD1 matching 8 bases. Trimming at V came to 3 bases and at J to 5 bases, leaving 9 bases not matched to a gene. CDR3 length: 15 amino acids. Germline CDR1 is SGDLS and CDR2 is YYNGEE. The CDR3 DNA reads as TGTGCCAGCAGCGCCCAACAGGGGGAGAGTACTGAAGCTTTCTTT. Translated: CASSAQQGESTEAFF.

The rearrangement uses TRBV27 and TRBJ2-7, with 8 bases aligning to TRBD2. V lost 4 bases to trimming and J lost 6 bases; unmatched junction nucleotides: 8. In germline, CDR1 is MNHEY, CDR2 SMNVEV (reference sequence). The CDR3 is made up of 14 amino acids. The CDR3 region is CASSSPGLESEQYF. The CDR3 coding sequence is TGTGCCAGCAGTTCCCCGGGACTAGAAAGCGAGCAGTACTTC.

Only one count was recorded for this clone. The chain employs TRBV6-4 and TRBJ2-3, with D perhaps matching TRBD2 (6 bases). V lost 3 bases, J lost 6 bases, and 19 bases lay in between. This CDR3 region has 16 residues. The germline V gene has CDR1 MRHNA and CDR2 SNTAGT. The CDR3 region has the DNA TGTGCCAGCAGTGATCTCCCCGGGACTGCCATTGATACGCAGTATTTT. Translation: CASSDLPGTAIDTQYF.

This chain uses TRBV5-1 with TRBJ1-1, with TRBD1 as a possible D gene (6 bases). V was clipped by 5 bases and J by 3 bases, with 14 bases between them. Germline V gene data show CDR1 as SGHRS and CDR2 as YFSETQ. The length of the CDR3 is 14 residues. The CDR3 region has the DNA TGCGCCAGCAGTCCTGGGGGGGCTCACACTGAAGCTTTCTTT. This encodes CASSPGGAHTEAFF. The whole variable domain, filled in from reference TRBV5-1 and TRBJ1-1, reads KAGVTQTPRYLIKTRGQQVTLSCSPISGHRSVSWYQQTPGQGLQFLFEYFSETQRNKGNFPGRFSGRQFSNSRSEMNVSTLELGDSALYLCASSPGGAHTEAFFGQGTRLTVV.

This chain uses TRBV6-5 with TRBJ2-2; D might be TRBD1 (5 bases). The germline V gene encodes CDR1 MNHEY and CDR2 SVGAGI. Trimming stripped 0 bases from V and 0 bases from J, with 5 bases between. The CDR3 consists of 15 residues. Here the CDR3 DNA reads TGTGCCAGCAGTTACTCAGGGGCGAACACCGGGGAGCTGTTTTTT. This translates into CASSYSGANTGELFF.

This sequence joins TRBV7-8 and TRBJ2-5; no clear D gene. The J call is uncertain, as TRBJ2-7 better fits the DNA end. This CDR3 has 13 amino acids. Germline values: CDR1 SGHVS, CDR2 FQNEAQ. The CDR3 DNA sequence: TGTGCCAGCAGCTTAGTGTCCGCGTACGAGCAGTACTTC. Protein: CASSLVSAYEQYF.